One sample yielded the 29 T cell receptor beta chains listed below, sequenced in a study of beta chain features in type 1 diabetes. The sequenced template was cDNA made from the entire isolated RNA. This table comes from immunoSEQ multiplex PCR, and its TCRdb copy is limited to in-frame clones, with some not included. The sample has around 430,000 clones, 30% seen once. Sequences were obtained from naive CD4+ T cells from blood. Receptor source: a man between 18 and 29 years old in good health.

The chain has TRBV11-3 and TRBJ2-2; tentative D call: TRBD1 (5 bases). Trimming cost V 1 base and J 1 base, with 10 bases left between them. The germline gives CDR1 SGHNT, CDR2 YENEEA. CDR3 length: 16 residues. CDR3 DNA: TGTGCCAGCAGCTTAGCCCCGCAGGGGAACACCGGGGAGCTGTTTTTT. Residues: CASSLAPQGNTGELFF.

This clone was recorded a few times. J is TRBJ2-3 and V is TRBV30; 7 positions match TRBD1. The length of the CDR3 is 16 residues. The trim removed 0 bases at V and 3 bases at J, leaving 9 bases unmatched. Germline-derived CDR1 and CDR2 are GTSNPN and SVGIG (reference sequence). The CDR3 DNA is TGTGCCTGGAGTGTACCCTCTCCGGGACAGACAGATACGCAGTATTTT. It encodes CAWSVPSPGQTDTQYF.

The table lists this clone with a count of one. The chain combines TRBV5-4 with TRBJ1-4; TRBD1 might be the D (5 bases). V shed 5 bases and J shed 5 bases, with 13 bases lying between them. Germline lookup yields CDR1 SGHNT and CDR2 YYREEE (reference sequence). The CDR3 is 14 amino acids. DNA for the CDR3: TGTGCCAGCAGTTCCGGGACTAAGAATGAAAAACTGTTTTTT. This sequence encodes CASSSGTKNEKLFF.

This clone came up a few times. This specimen includes other DNA sequences encoding the same CDR3. This chain uses TRBV7-2 with TRBJ2-1, with D perhaps matching TRBD2 (5 bases). CDR1 SGHTA and CDR2 FQGNSA come from the germline V gene. The V end was cut by 3 bases, the J end by 6 bases, with 6 bases between. This CDR3 contains 12 residues. The CDR3 coding sequence is TGTGCCAGCAGCTTCCGGGGCAATGAGCAGTTCTTC. Amino acid sequence: CASSFRGNEQFF.

The chain employs TRBV19 and TRBJ2-5, with 7 nucleotides matching TRBD1. Trimming at V came to 7 bases and at J to 5 bases, leaving 13 bases not matched to a gene. The germline gives CDR1 LNHDA, CDR2 SQIVND (reference sequence). The CDR3 length is 15 residues. CDR3 region: CASNYRDSAQETQYF. CDR3 nucleotides: TGTGCCAGTAATTACCGGGACAGCGCCCAGGAGACCCAGTACTTC.

This rearrangement joins TRBV10-2 to TRBJ2-5; TRBD2 agrees at 12 bases. Germline CDR1 WSHSY, CDR2 SAAADI. V lost 5 bases, J lost 4 bases, and 11 bases stayed unmatched. The CDR3 has 17 residues. The CDR3 loop is CASSFPGLAGRGETQYF. DNA for the CDR3: TGCGCCAGCAGTTTCCCGGGACTAGCGGGTAGGGGAGAGACCCAGTACTTC.

This clone was detected a few times. The V gene is TRBV6-5, the J gene TRBJ1-5; tentative D call: TRBD1 (6 bases). With 8 bases removed from V and 5 bases from J, the gap between germline ends came to 16 bases. Germline CDR1 reads MNHEY; CDR2 reads SVGAGI. The CDR3 sequence is 14 residues long. DNA of the CDR3: TGTGCCAGCGGCAGACGGAGGGGGGATCAGCCCCAGCATTTT. Its translation: CASGRRRGDQPQHF.

The chain is built from TRBV6-5 and TRBJ2-5, with D possibly matching TRBD2 (5 bases). This CDR3 contains 13 residues. Between the trimmed V and J ends, which lost 1 base and 9 bases, there was a span of 12 bases. Germline V gives CDR1 MNHEY, CDR2 SVGAGI. CDR3 sequence: CASSYFRAGAQYF. The CDR3 coding sequence is TGTGCCAGCAGTTACTTCAGAGCCGGGGCCCAGTACTTC.

The chain employs TRBV7-7 and TRBJ2-5; TRBD2 is a possible D gene (6 bases). V lost 2 bases to trimming and J lost 0 bases, with 7 bases between them. This CDR3 has 14 amino acids. The V gene's germline CDR1 is SSHAT and CDR2 FNYEAQ (reference sequence). The chain's CDR3 is CASSLTSNQETQYF. The CDR3 nucleotides read TGTGCCAGCAGCTTAACTAGCAACCAAGAGACCCAGTACTTC. Using reference TRBV7-7 and TRBJ2-5 for the parts outside the CDR3, the full variable domain is GAGVSQSPRYKVTKRGQDVTLRCDPISSHATLYWYQQALGQGPEFLTYFNYEAQPDKSGLPSDRFSAERPEGSISTLTIQRTEQRDSAMYRCASSLTSNQETQYFGPGTRLLVL.

This clone showed up just a few times. The CDR3 sequence is CAWSLARNTGELFF. The CDR3 nucleotides read TGTGCCTGGAGTCTAGCGAGGAACACCGGGGAGCTGTTTTTT. The chain carries TRBV30 and TRBJ2-2; possibly TRBD2 for D (6 bases). Trimming removed 2 bases at V and 1 base at J, with 8 bases between. CDR1 is GTSNPN and CDR2 is SVGIG in the germline V gene (reference sequence). The CDR3 extends over 14 amino acids.

V usage is TRBV15 and J usage is TRBJ2-3; D call uncertain. Germline loops: CDR1 LNHNV, CDR2 YYDKDF (reference sequence). V lost 0 bases and J lost 7, with 5 bases in between. The CDR3 spans 12 residues. This CDR3 is CATSRDRNTQYF. The CDR3 nucleotides are TGTGCCACCAGCAGAGATAGGAATACGCAGTATTTT. The whole variable domain, remainder taken from reference TRBV15 and TRBJ2-3, is DAMVIQNPRYQVTQFGKPVTLSCSQTLNHNVMYWYQQKSSQAPKLLFHYYDKDFNNEADTPDNFQSRRPNTSFCFLDIRSPGLGDTAMYLCATSRDRNTQYFGPGTRLTVL.

This clone was detected only a few times. The chain couples TRBV27 to TRBJ2-5; no reliable D call. The end of the DNA aligns better with TRBJ2-7, so the J call may be wrong. The CDR3 length is 13 residues. Germline V gene data show CDR1 as MNHEY and CDR2 as SMNVEV (reference sequence). CDR3 amino acids: CASSPQELDEQYF. CDR3 DNA: TGTGCCAGCAGTCCTCAGGAATTGGACGAGCAGTACTTC.

This clone was seen a handful of times. The chain carries TRBV30 and TRBJ2-1; TRBD2 might be the D (5 bases). Trimming removed 6 bases at V and 0 bases at J, with 9 bases between. Germline values: CDR1 GTSNPN, CDR2 SVGIG (reference sequence). The CDR3 consists of 13 residues. This CDR3 reads CACVGSSYNEQFF. CDR3 coding DNA: TGTGCCTGTGTGGGGAGCTCCTACAATGAGCAGTTCTTC.

This clone has a handful of counts. The chain recombines TRBV7-2 with TRBJ2-1, with TRBD2 identical over 9 bases. Looked up from germline, CDR1 is SGHTA and CDR2 is FQGNSA. CDR3 length equals 15 residues. The ends lost 5 bases at V and 7 bases at J; junction bases unmatched: 9. CDR3 sequence: CASSEASGKGNEQFF. CDR3 DNA sequence: TGTGCCAGCAGCGAGGCTAGCGGGAAGGGGAATGAGCAGTTCTTC.

This clone appeared a single time. The V and J genes are TRBV6-5 and TRBJ1-1, with 8 bases fitting TRBD1. CDR3 length equals 15 residues. CDR1 and CDR2 from the germline V gene are MNHEY and SVGAGI. J gave up 1 base and V 6 bases, and 7 bases lay outside the gene matches. DNA of the CDR3: TGTGCCAGCAGCAAACCCGGGACAGGGAACACTGAAGCTTTCTTT. This sequence encodes CASSKPGTGNTEAFF.

The CDR3 DNA reads as TGTGCCAGCTCGGGAGACGACTATGGCTACACCTTC. Its translation is CASSGDDYGYTF. The rearrangement links TRBV18 to TRBJ1-2; D gene ambiguous. Trimming cost V 6 bases and J 3 bases, with 8 bases left between them. The CDR3 has 12 amino acids. Germline loops: CDR1 KGHSH, CDR2 LQKENI.

This chain connects TRBV18 to TRBJ2-5, with no clear D. The length of the CDR3 is 14 residues. V lost 3 bases and J lost 5, with 13 bases in between. Germline CDR1 is KGHSH and CDR2 is LQKENI. CDR3 loop: CASSPDGTSETQYF. CDR3 in DNA: TGTGCCAGCTCACCGGACGGAACCTCGGAGACCCAGTACTTC.

This clone was seen a few times. The V and J genes are TRBV29-1 and TRBJ2-3; D tentatively fits TRBD1 or TRBD2 (5 bases each). The CDR3 has 15 amino acids. Germline V gives CDR1 SQVTM, CDR2 ANQGSEA. V lost 3 bases, J lost 6 bases, and 19 bases lay in between. CDR3: CSVDRGDGNGDTQYF. The DNA for the CDR3 is TGCAGCGTTGACAGAGGGGACGGTAACGGGGATACGCAGTATTTT.

This clone occurred a few times. CDR3 residues: CASSLGTGTVQAFF. The CDR3 DNA is TGTGCCAGCAGCTTAGGTACCGGGACAGTGCAAGCTTTCTTT. The V and J genes are TRBV7-2 and TRBJ1-1, with 7 bases fitting TRBD1. Germline lookup yields CDR1 SGHTA and CDR2 FQGNSA. The V segment lost 1 base and the J segment 9 bases; nucleotides outside the gene matches: 8. The CDR3 runs 14 residues.

This clone showed up just a few times. The chain uses TRBV14 and TRBJ2-4; D is unclear. The V and J ends lost 3 bases and 6 bases respectively, with 12 bases between them. The CDR3 sequence is 14 residues long. Germline CDR1 is SGHDN and CDR2 is FVKESK. The CDR3 loop is CASSQELYGNIQYF. In nucleotides, the CDR3 is TGTGCCAGCAGCCAGGAATTATACGGAAACATTCAGTACTTC.

This clone occurred a few times. V usage is TRBV7-2 and J usage is TRBJ2-5, with a tentative D call TRBD2 (6 bases). The CDR3 totals 14 residues. V was clipped by 1 base and J by 7 bases, with 13 bases between them. Per the germline V gene, CDR1 is SGHTA and CDR2 is FQGNSA. CDR3 DNA sequence: TGTGCCAGCAGCTTAGGGAGGGAGCGGGCGACCCAGTACTTC. It is translated as CASSLGRERATQYF.

The rearrangement links TRBV2 to TRBJ1-1; possibly TRBD1 for D (6 bases). Germline assignment: CDR1 SNHLY and CDR2 FYNNEI. Trimming left V 4 bases short and J 5 bases short, with 11 bases between. CDR3 length: 13 residues. In DNA, the CDR3 is TGTGCCAGCAGTGTAACAGGGAGGACTGAAGCTTTCTTT. Translation: CASSVTGRTEAFF. Complete variable domain (other parts from reference TRBV2 and TRBJ1-1): EPEVTQTPSHQVTQMGQEVILRCVPISNHLYFYWYRQILGQKVEFLVSFYNNEISEKSEIFDDQFSVERPDGSNFTLKIRSTKLEDSAMYFCASSVTGRTEAFFGQGTRLTVV.

The chain combines TRBV10-3 with TRBJ1-1; unclear D gene. Germline lookup yields CDR1 ENHRY and CDR2 SYGVKD. V lost 2 bases, J lost 6 bases, and 7 bases lay in between. There are 12 residues in the CDR3. CDR3 sequence: CAISERAAEAFF. CDR3 coding DNA: TGTGCCATCAGTGAGCGGGCGGCTGAAGCTTTCTTT.

The V and J genes are TRBV7-6 and TRBJ1-2; weak D call: TRBD1 (5 bases). Germline V gene data show CDR1 as SGHVS and CDR2 as FNYEAQ. This CDR3 has 13 amino acids. CDR3 in DNA: TGTGCGGTCTCGCAGGGAGAAAATTATGGCTACACCTTC. This sequence encodes CAVSQGENYGYTF.

The rearrangement joins TRBV14 to TRBJ2-3; 9 bases are shared with TRBD2. Per germline, CDR1 SGHDN and CDR2 FVKESK. The CDR3 sequence is 15 residues long. The V gene end was trimmed by 4 bases and the J gene end by 6 bases; junction bases not matched to a gene: 8. The CDR3 here is CASSRISGRGDTQYF. CDR3 in DNA: TGTGCCAGCAGCCGAATTAGCGGGAGAGGGGATACGCAGTATTTT.

This clone was recorded a few times. The rearrangement uses TRBV4-2 and TRBJ2-3; 10 bases agree with TRBD1. J lost 1 base, V lost 1 base, and 2 bases had no gene match. CDR3 length: 16 residues. Germline V lookup: CDR1 LGHNA, CDR2 YNFKEQ. The CDR3 nucleotides read TGTGCCAGCAGCCAAGTCGGACAGGGGGGCACAGATACGCAGTATTTT. Amino acids: CASSQVGQGGTDTQYF.

With regard to this clone: Other DNA sequences of this sample code for an identical CDR3. The V gene is TRBV30, the J gene TRBJ2-1; D might be TRBD1 (6 bases). Per germline, CDR1 GTSNPN and CDR2 SVGIG (reference sequence). The V and J ends lost 3 bases and 3 bases respectively, with 9 bases between them. CDR3 length: 13 residues. Written as DNA, the CDR3 is TGTGCCTGGAGCCCGGACAGCTACAATGAGCAGTTCTTC. Amino acid sequence: CAWSPDSYNEQFF.

This clone was observed a few times. The J gene is TRBJ2-3, the V gene TRBV11-2; D possibly corresponds to TRBD2 (7 bases). The CDR3 length is 16 residues. Germline V gene data show CDR1 as SGHAT and CDR2 as FQNNGV. Trimming shortened V by 5 bases and J by 0 bases, and 15 bases separated the two germline ends. This CDR3 is CASSARGGASTDTQYF. The CDR3 region has the DNA TGTGCCAGCAGCGCGAGGGGGGGAGCTAGCACAGATACGCAGTATTTT.

The chain is built from TRBV5-1 and TRBJ2-3; 7 nucleotides match TRBD2. Germline CDR1 and CDR2: SGHRS and YFSETQ. The CDR3 totals 16 residues. V shed 4 bases and J 3 bases; nucleotides not matched to a gene: 11. The CDR3 DNA is TGCGCCAGCAGCGTAAGGACTAGAGGAATGACAGATACGCAGTATTTT. It encodes CASSVRTRGMTDTQYF.